The clone carrying this T cell receptor beta chain has a single count. As originally analysed: Estimated nucleated cell counts came from reference gene primer amplification. Some clones are missing from TCRdb's copy, which holds only in-frame ones; the method was immunoSEQ multiplex PCR. That table furnishes V, J and clone size, whereas the DNA furnished D and trimming. The sample carries roughly 570,000 clones, 85% to 90% recorded once. The sample is drawn from a study of blood T cell repertoires in COVID-19. Study-wide context: Both acute and convalescent COVID-19 samples were obtained from the United States, Italy and Spain. The analysed material was cDNA or gDNA that came from T cells, B-cell-depleted T cells, or PBMCs.

Seattle patients were enrolled while actively infected and followed longitudinally. This TCR was recovered from a woman in her forties or fifties with COVID-19, enrolled during active disease. Material: peripheral blood.

DNA for the CDR3: TGTGCCAGCAGTCCATCCGGGTCATTCGCATCCCCAGATACGCAGTATTTT. Protein sequence: CASSPSGSFASPDTQYF. The chain links TRBV6-6 to TRBJ2-3; no clear D. CDR1 is MNHNY, CDR2 SVGAGI, per germline (reference sequence). The CDR3 consists of 17 residues. Trimming shortened V by 5 bases and J by 4 bases, and 22 bases separated the two germline ends.